The 6 T cell receptor beta chains listed next were all sequenced from one sample in a study of CD8 T cells in ankylosing spondylitis. General study results and limits: Roughly eight highly homologous variants made up a TCR beta motif that seemed to typify ankylosing spondylitis blood.

Their cognate antigens are unknown. From the 5' RACE reads, TCRdb called clonotypes with MiXCR, one entry per CDR3 protein. The table has about 540,000 distinct CDR3 sequences, roughly 13% seen once. Sequenced input: blood, either unsorted or a sorted T cell fraction (not recorded which). All receptors derive from a male donor with ankylosing spondylitis.

This clonotype appeared many times. V usage is TRBV10-3 and J usage is TRBJ2-3; D gene unclear. Germline V gene sequence: CDR1 ENHRY, CDR2 SYGVKD. There are 15 residues in the CDR3. Trimming took 4 bases from V and 1 from J, leaving 12 bases between them. The CDR3, as DNA: TGTGCCATCAGTGCGCAGGAGTCCGGCACAGATACGCAGTATTTT. Its translation is CAISAQESGTDTQYF.

The chain recombines TRBV7-2 with TRBJ2-5; D gene uncertain. The CDR3 spans 15 residues. Germline V CDR1 and CDR2: SGHTA, FQGNSA. V was trimmed by 4 bases and J by 2 bases, leaving 14 bases between them. For the CDR3, the DNA is TGTGCCAGCAGCTCCCAAGGGTTAGGGCAAGAGACCCAGTACTTC. Translated, it gives CASSSQGLGQETQYF.

The V and J genes are TRBV11-3 and TRBJ1-5; the D is unclear. CDR3 length: 13 amino acids. Germline lookup yields CDR1 SGHNT and CDR2 YENEEA. Trimming pared 4 bases from V and 7 bases from J, leaving 11 bases between. The CDR3 sequence: CASSSSVGQPQHF. In DNA form, the CDR3 reads TGTGCCAGCAGCTCCTCAGTGGGCCAGCCCCAGCATTTT. Full variable domain (missing parts from reference TRBV11-3 and TRBJ1-5): EAGVVQSPRYKIIEKKQPVAFWCNPISGHNTLYWYLQNLGQGPELLIRYENEEAVDDSQLPKDRFSAERLKGVDSTLKIQPAELGDSAVYLCASSSSVGQPQHFGDGTRLSIL.

The V and J genes are TRBV27 and TRBJ2-2, with 7 bases identical to TRBD1. Trimming at V came to 6 bases and at J to 7 bases, leaving 17 bases not matched to a gene. The CDR3 contains 17 residues. Germline CDR1 MNHEY, CDR2 SMNVEV (reference sequence). The CDR3, as DNA: TGTGCCAGCAGCTTTGAAACTGGGACAGAAGTCGGCGGGGAGCTGTTTTTT. As protein: CASSFETGTEVGGELFF.

J is TRBJ2-3 and V is TRBV7-2, with TRBD2 matching 8 bases. The CDR3 covers 16 residues. Trimming took 1 base from V and 4 from J; bases not matched to a gene: 7. Looked up from germline, CDR1 is SGHTA and CDR2 is FQGNSA. CDR3 sequence (DNA): TGTGCCAGCAGCTTAGTGGGAGCGGGAGCGGCAGATACGCAGTATTTT. Protein: CASSLVGAGAADTQYF.

This chain joins TRBV11-1 and TRBJ2-1; TRBD2 matches at 16 bases. Germline CDR1 SGHAT, CDR2 FQDESV (reference sequence). V trimming: 5 bases; J trimming: 3 bases; junction bases outside the gene matches: 7. The CDR3 runs to 18 residues. DNA of the CDR3: TGTGCCAGCAGCCCCCTGGGACTAGCGGGAGGGGTCTACAATGAGCAGTTCTTC. Protein product: CASSPLGLAGGVYNEQFF.